Each of the 15 T cell receptor beta chains below was sequenced from the same sample in a study of early T cells in non-severe SARS-CoV-2 infection. Via MiXCR, TCRdb re-called the 5' RACE reads, giving one row per CDR3 protein. Of roughly 93,000 distinct CDR3 sequences in the sample, roughly 14% were seen once. Sequencing used whole blood. The receptors originated from an adult who was a healthcare worker with PCR-confirmed SARS-CoV-2 infection or an uninfected control (not recorded which).

The CDR3 loop reads CASSPGGQPNTEAFF. In nucleotides, the CDR3 is TGTGCCAGCAGCCCAGGGGGACAGCCGAACACTGAAGCTTTCTTT. The chain recombines TRBV9 with TRBJ1-1; the match to TRBD1 covers 7 bases. V lost 4 bases to trimming and J lost 1 base; unmatched junction nucleotides: 7. The CDR3 runs 15 residues. Germline CDR1 and CDR2: SGDLS and YYNGEE.

The chain recombines TRBV4-1 with TRBJ1-1; TRBD1 might be the D (5 bases). The germline V gene has CDR1 MGHRA and CDR2 YSYEKL. This CDR3 spans 14 amino acids. V was trimmed by 5 bases and J by 7 bases, leaving 17 bases between them. CDR3 in amino acids: CASSGPLRGIEAFF. The CDR3 DNA is TGCGCCAGCAGCGGCCCTCTTCGGGGCATTGAAGCTTTCTTT.

V is TRBV7-9 and J is TRBJ2-3, with 9 bases aligning to TRBD2. Trimming took 1 base from V and 0 from J; bases not matched to a gene: 5. This CDR3 has 17 residues. CDR1 SEHNR and CDR2 FQNEAQ come from the germline V gene (reference sequence). The CDR3 reads CASSLVISGGSTDTQYF. The CDR3 bases are TGTGCCAGCAGCTTAGTGATTAGCGGGGGAAGCACAGATACGCAGTATTTT.

The rearrangement joins TRBV5-4 to TRBJ2-7, with D unresolved. The CDR3 loop spans 13 amino acids. The V gene's germline CDR1 is SGHNT and CDR2 YYREEE (reference sequence). V was trimmed by 0 bases and J by 9 bases, leaving 13 bases between them. CDR3 nucleotides: TGTGCCAGCAGCTTGGAAGCCGGAAGGGCGCAGTACGTC. This sequence encodes CASSLEAGRAQYV.

This clonotype has only a few counts. The V gene is TRBV11-2, the J gene TRBJ2-5; 7 bases are shared with TRBD1. V lost 1 base and J lost 4; bases outside the gene matches: 3. Germline CDR1 and CDR2: SGHAT and FQNNGV. CDR3 size: 14 residues. CDR3 nucleotides: TGTGCCAGCAGCTTAGGGGCAGGGGGAGAGACCCAGTACTTC. Translation gives CASSLGAGGETQYF.

This clonotype has more than one count but fewer than ten. The genes are TRBV6-6 and TRBJ2-7; tentatively, D is TRBD2 (6 bases). The CDR3 runs 18 residues. V shed 5 bases and J shed 2 bases, with 25 bases lying between them. Germline V gene lookup returns CDR1 MNHNY and CDR2 SVGAGI (reference sequence). For the CDR3, the DNA is TGTGCCAGCAGTACTGGGGGGACTGAGGGGCGATGGACCTACGAGCAGTACGTC. As protein: CASSTGGTEGRWTYEQYV.

This clonotype was detected ten times or more. This chain links TRBV5-1 with TRBJ1-1; no definite D call. Germline CDR1 and CDR2: SGHRS and YFSETQ. This CDR3 comprises 14 residues. V lost 0 bases and J lost 0, with 6 bases in between. The CDR3 loop is CASSLDSVNTEAFF. The DNA for the CDR3 is TGCGCCAGCAGCTTGGATTCGGTGAACACTGAAGCTTTCTTT.

Note on this clonotype: A clone one base away is much larger, so this may be a read error. This chain links TRBV5-1 with TRBJ1-1; D unresolved. The CDR3 covers 14 residues. Germline V CDR1 and CDR2: SGHRS, YFSETQ. The CDR3 is CANSLSHGRAEAFF. Written as DNA, the CDR3 is TGCGCCAACAGCTTGTCCCACGGGAGGGCTGAAGCTTTCTTT.

This clonotype came up a few times. The chain is built from TRBV3-1 and TRBJ1-2; 8 bases fit TRBD1. CDR3 size: 16 residues. Germline CDR1 reads LGHDT; CDR2 reads YNNKEL (reference sequence). After removal of 0 bases from V and 7 bases from J, the junction contained 10 bases not matched to a gene. CDR3 residues: CASSQESTGVQLGYTF. For the CDR3, the DNA is TGTGCCAGCAGCCAAGAGTCGACAGGGGTGCAGCTTGGCTACACCTTC.

V is TRBV4-1 and J is TRBJ1-6; D remains ambiguous. Trimming left V 2 bases short and J 4 bases short, with 12 bases between. CDR1 and CDR2 (germline): MGHRA, YSYEKL. The CDR3 contains 16 residues. The CDR3 nucleotides read TGCGCCAGCAGCCAACCCCGAGACAAGTATAATTCACCCCTCCACTTT. This gives the protein CASSQPRDKYNSPLHF.

This clonotype was seen at least ten times. The chain links TRBV11-2 to TRBJ2-3, with TRBD1 identical over 7 bases. The germline V gene encodes CDR1 SGHAT and CDR2 FQNNGV. V lost 6 bases, J lost 3 bases, and 18 bases stayed unmatched. The length of the CDR3 is 18 residues. The CDR3 coding sequence is TGTGCCAGCAGATATTTCCCGGGACAGTCCATGACAACAGATACGCAGTATTTT. Protein: CASRYFPGQSMTTDTQYF.

For this clonotype: A read error may account for a junction end that differs from germline. The chain joins TRBV3-1 to TRBJ1-3; D is possibly TRBD1 (6 bases). In germline, CDR1 is LGHDT, CDR2 YNNKEL (reference sequence). The CDR3 spans 16 residues. This CDR3 reads CTSSLVGGRAGNTIYF. The CDR3 region has the DNA TGTACCAGCAGCTTAGTAGGGGGACGAGCGGGAAACACCATATATTTT.

This clonotype was detected a few times. The V and J genes are TRBV18 and TRBJ2-3, with D tentatively TRBD2 (5 bases). Germline CDR1 reads KGHSH; CDR2 reads LQKENI. This CDR3 is built from 15 residues. Trimming removed 6 bases from V and 4 bases from J, with 17 bases in between. The chain's CDR3 is CASSPSPSRADTQYF. CDR3 DNA: TGTGCCAGCTCCCCAAGTCCTAGCAGAGCAGATACGCAGTATTTT. Full variable domain (rest looked up from reference TRBV18 and TRBJ2-3): NAGVMQNPRHLVRRRGQEARLRCSPMKGHSHVYWYRQLPEEGLKFMVYLQKENIIDESGMPKERFSAEFPKEGPSILRIQQVVRGDSAAYFCASSPSPSRADTQYFGPGTRLTVL.

This clonotype has more than one count but fewer than ten. The V call is TRBV29-1, the J call TRBJ2-1; tentative D call: TRBD1 (6 bases). Germline V gene sequence: CDR1 SQVTM, CDR2 ANQGSEA. The CDR3 covers 14 residues. Trimming left V 8 bases short and J 3 bases short, with 17 bases between. CDR3 amino acids: CSYTSQGIYNEQFF. The CDR3 nucleotides read TGCAGCTATACTTCACAGGGCATCTACAATGAGCAGTTCTTC.

This clonotype turned up a few times. The chain has TRBV7-9 and TRBJ1-2; D call uncertain. Germline-derived CDR1 and CDR2 are SEHNR and FQNEAQ (reference sequence). The CDR3 sequence is 12 residues long. Trimming left V 0 bases short and J 3 bases short, with 2 bases between. CDR3 in amino acids: CASSLADYGYTF. DNA for the CDR3: TGTGCCAGCAGCTTAGCTGACTATGGCTACACCTTC.